The next 27 T cell receptor beta chains were all read from a single sample in a study of HIV-infected children after antiretroviral therapy interruption. Documented treatment: PENTA 11 planned treatment interruption arm or continuous ART arm. A 3' RACE protocol on RNA, with unique molecular identifiers, produced the TCR library. TCRdb fed the 3' RACE reads into MiXCR, producing one record per CDR3 protein. There are about 89,000 distinct CDR3 sequences in the sample; around 6.9% occur only once, and more than 0.95% lies in the top ten. The sample here was CD45RA+ CD4+ T cells from PBMCs, pooled from several time points, taken from a donor given antiretroviral therapy, either interrupted or continuous. Noted subset: naive CD4+ CD45RA+ CD45RO- T cells. The source of these receptors is a pool of human donors with HIV.

In this sample, this clonotype turned up many times. The genes are TRBV4-1 and TRBJ1-4; tentative D call: TRBD1 (5 bases). The CDR3 sequence is 12 residues long. Germline V lookup: CDR1 MGHRA, CDR2 YSYEKL. V lost 4 bases and J 7 bases, leaving 7 bases between the germline ends. CDR3 coding DNA: TGCGCCAGCAGCCGAGACAGTGAAAAACTGTTTTTT. It specifies CASSRDSEKLFF.

V usage is TRBV7-9 and J usage is TRBJ1-1, with 7 bases that match TRBD1. This CDR3 spans 15 amino acids. With 5 bases clipped from V and 0 bases from J, the junction kept 6 bases outside the gene matches. Germline V gene lookup returns CDR1 SEHNR and CDR2 FQNEAQ (reference sequence). CDR3 nucleotides: TGTGCCAGCAGCATCTCGACAGGGTTGAACACTGAAGCTTTCTTT. Translation gives CASSISTGLNTEAFF.

Ten or more counts support this clonotype. The rearrangement uses TRBV27 and TRBJ2-7; D ambiguous. This CDR3 comprises 10 residues. The V end was cut by 6 bases, the J end by 4 bases, with 4 bases between. The germline V gene encodes CDR1 MNHEY and CDR2 SMNVEV (reference sequence). Here the CDR3 reads CASRGYEQYF. The CDR3 DNA follows: TGTGCCAGCAGGGGGTACGAGCAGTACTTC.

Many counts were recorded for this clonotype. V is TRBV24-1 and J is TRBJ2-2; tentative D call: TRBD2 (5 bases). V dropped 0 bases and J dropped 5 bases, with 9 bases sitting between them. Germline CDR1 and CDR2: KGHDR and SFDVKD. The CDR3 covers 15 residues. CDR3 bases: TGTGCCACCAGTGATTTGTTTTCGGGGACCGGGGAGCTGTTTTTT. It translates to CATSDLFSGTGELFF.

This clonotype was picked up many times. This chain links TRBV29-1 with TRBJ1-1; D is perhaps TRBD1 (5 bases). Per germline, CDR1 SQVTM and CDR2 ANQGSEA. The CDR3 runs 14 residues. Trimming cost V 3 bases and J 1 base, with 12 bases left between them. The CDR3 is CSVDWAGRNTEAFF. CDR3 DNA sequence: TGCAGCGTTGATTGGGCGGGACGGAACACTGAAGCTTTCTTT.

Many counts were recorded for this clonotype. The V and J genes are TRBV6-6 and TRBJ1-5, with D perhaps matching TRBD1 (6 bases). V was pared by 2 bases and J by 6 bases, with 17 bases between. The CDR3 extends over 16 amino acids. Germline lookup yields CDR1 MNHNY and CDR2 SVGAGI (reference sequence). CDR3: CASSYDRYRDTQPQHF. The CDR3 nucleotides read TGTGCCAGCAGTTACGATCGCTACAGGGATACTCAGCCCCAGCATTTT.

The sample holds a few counts of this clonotype. CDR3 coding DNA: TGCAGCGTGGCCCCCCGACGACCCGAGGCCGAGCAGTACTTC. Protein product: CSVAPRRPEAEQYF. This chain joins TRBV29-1 and TRBJ2-7, with D uncertain. The V end lost 6 bases, the J end lost 6 bases, and 21 bases lay between the germline ends. This CDR3 has 14 residues. Germline-derived CDR1 and CDR2 are SQVTM and ANQGSEA.

The chain links TRBV20-1 to TRBJ2-3, with 8 bases that match TRBD2. Germline CDR1 and CDR2: DFQATT and SNEGSKA (reference sequence). The CDR3 spans 17 residues. J was trimmed by 1 base and V by 3 bases; bases with no gene match: 12. The CDR3, as DNA: TGCAGTGCTAGGATGAAAACACTAGCGGCACGCACAGATACGCAGTATTTT. Protein: CSARMKTLAARTDTQYF.

This clonotype was detected only a few times. The chain employs TRBV5-6 and TRBJ1-5, with 9 bases identical to TRBD1. V shed 3 bases and J 15 bases; nucleotides not matched to a gene: 7. Germline-derived CDR1 and CDR2 are SGHDT and YYEEEE. The length of the CDR3 is 12 residues. CDR3 DNA: TGTGCCAGCAGCTGGGAGGGACAGGGAAGGCATTTT. It codes for CASSWEGQGRHF.

This clonotype was recorded a few times. The V and J genes are TRBV5-1 and TRBJ1-6, with unresolved D. V was shortened by 0 bases and J by 8 bases, with 6 bases between the two germline ends. The CDR3 loop spans 13 amino acids. CDR1 and CDR2 from the germline V gene are SGHRS and YFSETQ. The CDR3 is CASSLVADSPLHF. In DNA form, the CDR3 reads TGCGCCAGCAGCTTGGTGGCGGATTCACCCCTCCACTTT.

This clonotype was observed a handful of times. The gene calls are TRBV5-6 and TRBJ1-2; TRBD1 might be the D (5 bases). Germline values: CDR1 SGHDT, CDR2 YYEEEE. This CDR3 is built from 15 residues. Between the trimmed V and J ends, which lost 1 base and 2 bases, there was a span of 12 bases. CDR3 in DNA: TGTGCCAGCAGCTTGTTGGGACGTCAGAACTATGGCTACACCTTC. Translation: CASSLLGRQNYGYTF.

This clonotype came up a few times. This chain links TRBV5-1 with TRBJ1-2; TRBD1 matches at 7 bases. J gave up 5 bases and V 1 base, and 11 bases lay outside the gene matches. Germline values: CDR1 SGHRS, CDR2 YFSETQ. The CDR3 is 16 amino acids. The CDR3 protein is CASSLFEGAGRYGYTF. CDR3 coding DNA: TGCGCCAGCAGCTTGTTCGAGGGGGCAGGACGGTATGGCTACACCTTC.

This clonotype was counted many times. The chain uses TRBV30 and TRBJ1-5; D is possibly TRBD1 (6 bases). Between the trimmed V and J ends, which lost 0 bases and 6 bases, there was a span of 12 bases. CDR1 and CDR2 (germline): GTSNPN, SVGIG (reference sequence). This CDR3 has 14 residues. The CDR3 loop reads CAWSVSGGLQPQHF. For the CDR3, the DNA is TGTGCCTGGAGTGTATCCGGGGGGCTTCAGCCCCAGCATTTT.

This chain joins TRBV15 and TRBJ1-1; D remains unclear. Trimming shortened V by 0 bases and J by 5 bases, and 10 bases separated the two germline ends. CDR3 length equals 14 residues. Germline V gives CDR1 LNHNV, CDR2 YYDKDF (reference sequence). In DNA form, the CDR3 reads TGTGCCACCAGCAGAGACTTTGGTGGGACTGAAGCTTTCTTT. Translating gives CATSRDFGGTEAFF.

This clonotype was observed a handful of times. The genes are TRBV11-1 and TRBJ1-2; 7 bases match TRBD1. V shed 1 base and J 2 bases; nucleotides not matched to a gene: 10. Per germline, CDR1 SGHAT and CDR2 FQDESV (reference sequence). The CDR3 is 17 residues long. DNA of the CDR3: TGTGCCAGCAGCTTAGGGTTAGCGCCGGGACAGAACTATGGCTACACCTTC. This gives the protein CASSLGLAPGQNYGYTF.

This clonotype was observed at least ten times. V usage is TRBV9 and J usage is TRBJ2-7; D might be TRBD2 (5 bases). This CDR3 spans 13 amino acids. Trimming removed 0 bases from V and 6 bases from J, with 10 bases in between. Germline V lookup: CDR1 SGDLS, CDR2 YYNGEE. The CDR3: CASSVAPSGEQYF. The CDR3 coding sequence is TGTGCCAGCAGCGTAGCTCCGAGCGGCGAGCAGTACTTC.

This clonotype was recorded a few times. The rearrangement joins TRBV19 to TRBJ1-5; 9 bases align to TRBD1. V was clipped by 5 bases and J by 6 bases; unmatched bases: 11. This CDR3 comprises 16 residues. Germline values: CDR1 LNHDA, CDR2 SQIVND (reference sequence). The DNA of the CDR3 is TGTGCCAGTAGTCCCAGTGGGACAGGGCTAACTCAGCCCCAGCATTTT. It translates to CASSPSGTGLTQPQHF.

This clonotype has at least ten counts. The rearrangement links TRBV29-1 to TRBJ1-3, with TRBD1 identical over 7 bases. This CDR3 region has 14 residues. Trimming at V came to 4 bases and at J to 0 bases, leaving 3 bases not matched to a gene. In germline, CDR1 is SQVTM, CDR2 ANQGSEA. The chain's CDR3 is CSVVRDSSGNTIYF. Written as DNA, the CDR3 is TGCAGCGTTGTACGGGACAGCTCTGGAAACACCATATATTTT.

This clonotype was found many times. This chain uses TRBV6-1 with TRBJ2-3; 9 bases align to TRBD1. The CDR3 is made up of 17 amino acids. CDR1 is MNHNS, CDR2 SASEGT, per germline. J was trimmed by 6 bases and V by 3 bases; bases with no gene match: 13. CDR3 sequence (DNA): TGTGCCAGCAGTGAGGGGGACAGGGTGGCTAGCCTGGATACGCAGTATTTT. This translates into CASSEGDRVASLDTQYF.

This clonotype was observed many times. One junction end disagrees with the germline gene, perhaps due to a read error. V usage is TRBV11-3 and J usage is TRBJ1-6; TRBD1 might be the D (6 bases). The CDR3 is made up of 16 amino acids. Germline CDR1 reads SGHNT; CDR2 reads YENEEA. The CDR3 DNA sequence: TGTGCCAGCAGTGACAACAGGGATTCCTATAATTCGCCCCTCTACTTT. This encodes CASSDNRDSYNSPLYF.

The sample holds many counts of this clonotype. This chain joins TRBV20-1 and TRBJ1-1; perhaps TRBD1 as D (6 bases). Germline CDR1 DFQATT, CDR2 SNEGSKA (reference sequence). The CDR3 consists of 11 residues. Trimming left V 8 bases short and J 5 bases short, with 12 bases between. This CDR3 reads CSTSTGTEAFF. The CDR3, as DNA: TGCAGTACATCCACAGGGACTGAAGCTTTCTTT.

Only a few counts were recorded for this clonotype. V gene TRBV29-1 combines with J gene TRBJ2-7; possibly TRBD2 for D (6 bases). The CDR3 spans 14 residues. The germline gives CDR1 SQVTM, CDR2 ANQGSEA. V dropped 4 bases and J dropped 1 base, with 14 bases sitting between them. Written as DNA, the CDR3 is TGCAGCGTTGTCGGGGGACTGACATCCTACGAGCAGTACTTC. Amino acid sequence: CSVVGGLTSYEQYF.

This clonotype was seen many times. V gene TRBV5-1 combines with J gene TRBJ2-2; TRBD1 aligns across 8 bases. V lost 5 bases, J lost 2 bases, and 8 bases stayed unmatched. This CDR3 has 16 residues. Germline loops: CDR1 SGHRS, CDR2 YFSETQ. Here the CDR3 reads CASRPGTGGNTGELFF. CDR3 bases: TGCGCCAGCAGGCCCGGGACAGGAGGTAACACCGGGGAGCTGTTTTTT.

This clonotype was recorded at least ten times. This sequence joins TRBV15 and TRBJ2-5, with D perhaps TRBD1 (6 bases). Per germline, CDR1 LNHNV and CDR2 YYDKDF (reference sequence). The V and J ends lost 4 bases and 5 bases respectively, with 14 bases between them. The CDR3 covers 14 residues. The CDR3 reads CATSNDRSDETQYF. DNA for the CDR3: TGTGCCACCAGCAACGACAGGTCAGATGAGACCCAGTACTTC. Together with reference TRBV15 and TRBJ2-5, the CDR3 gives the full variable domain: DAMVIQNPRYQVTQFGKPVTLSCSQTLNHNVMYWYQQKSSQAPKLLFHYYDKDFNNEADTPDNFQSRRPNTSFCFLDIRSPGLGDTAMYLCATSNDRSDETQYFGPGTRLLVL.

This clonotype was seen only a few times. This sequence joins TRBV28 and TRBJ2-5; TRBD1 matches at 9 bases. V shed 6 bases and J 5 bases; nucleotides not matched to a gene: 10. The germline V gene has CDR1 MDHEN and CDR2 SYDVKM. This CDR3 is 15 amino acids long. The CDR3 nucleotides are TGTGCCAGCAGCATCGGGACAGGGCTTTGGGAGACCCAGTACTTC. Translation: CASSIGTGLWETQYF. The full variable domain, rest sourced from reference TRBV28 and TRBJ2-5, is DVKVTQSSRYLVKRTGEKVFLECVQDMDHENMFWYRQDPGLGLRLIYFSYDVKMKEKGDIPEGYSVSREKKERFSLILESASTNQTSMYLCASSIGTGLWETQYFGPGTRLLVL.

This clonotype was found many times. The chain combines TRBV20-1 with TRBJ1-5, with D hard to call. V shed 0 bases and J shed 0 bases, with 9 bases lying between them. CDR1 and CDR2 (germline): DFQATT, SNEGSKA (reference sequence). The CDR3 extends over 15 amino acids. The CDR3 nucleotides are TGCAGTGCTAGAGAGGCATCTTATAGCAATCAGCCCCAGCATTTT. This sequence encodes CSAREASYSNQPQHF.

This clonotype occurred many times. The chain has TRBV12-3 or TRBV12-4 and TRBJ1-3, with D possibly matching TRBD1 (5 bases). CDR3 length: 16 residues. Trimming took 3 bases from V and 0 from J, leaving 12 bases between them. CDR3 in amino acids: CASSFQGAFSGNTIYF. CDR3 nucleotide sequence: TGTGCCAGCAGTTTCCAAGGGGCCTTCTCTGGAAACACCATATATTTT.